Listed here are 29 T cell receptor beta chains from one sample, sequenced in a study of shared clonotypes between healthy human individuals. Profiled with immunoSEQ multiplex PCR; TCRdb holds only in-frame clones, not every one. Among about 710,000 clones listed, 72% were seen once. Sequenced: memory CD4+ T cells sorted from blood. Described subset: CD45RA-negative fraction. The source of these receptors is a woman in her thirties in good health.

The chain is built from TRBV5-1 and TRBJ2-5; 9 positions agree with TRBD2. Trimming removed 0 bases from V and 4 bases from J; junction bases left unmatched: 10. This CDR3 region has 17 residues. Germline V lookup: CDR1 SGHRS, CDR2 YFSETQ. The CDR3 nucleotides read TGCGCCAGCAGCTTGGAGTTATTAGCGGGAGTGGGAGAGACCCAGTACTTC. Residues: CASSLELLAGVGETQYF.

The CDR3 coding sequence is TGTGCCAGCAGCTTATTGAACCGTGACAATGAGCAGTTCTTC. Protein sequence: CASSLLNRDNEQFF. The chain has TRBV7-2 and TRBJ2-1; no firm D call. The CDR3 consists of 14 residues. The germline gives CDR1 SGHTA, CDR2 FQGNSA. Trimming took off 2 bases at V and 5 bases at J, with 10 bases between the two ends. The whole variable domain, filled in from reference TRBV7-2 and TRBJ2-1, reads GAGVSQSPSNKVTEKGKDVELRCDPISGHTALYWYRQSLGQGLEFLIYFQGNSAPDKSGLPSDRFSAERTGGSVSTLTIQRTQQEDSAVYLCASSLLNRDNEQFFGPGTRLTVL.

The chain uses TRBV7-8 and TRBJ2-2; unclear D gene. Trimming stripped 6 bases from V and 4 bases from J, with 9 bases between. CDR3 length: 13 amino acids. Germline lookup yields CDR1 SGHVS and CDR2 FQNEAQ. CDR3 sequence reads: CASRASSTGELFF. The CDR3 nucleotides are TGTGCCAGCAGAGCCTCCTCCACCGGGGAGCTGTTTTTT. The full variable domain, its missing parts supplied by reference TRBV7-8 and TRBJ2-2, is GAGVSQSPRYKVAKRGQDVALRCDPISGHVSLFWYQQALGQGPEFLTYFQNEAQLDKSGLPSDRFFAERPEGSVSTLKIQRTQQEDSAVYLCASRASSTGELFFGEGSRLTVL.

The chain carries TRBV7-2 and TRBJ2-6; D possibly corresponds to TRBD2 (5 bases). The CDR3 is 18 residues long. CDR1 is SGHTA and CDR2 is FQGNSA in the germline V gene. Trimming cost V 1 base and J 2 bases, with 15 bases left between them. CDR3: CASSLGFSASAGANVLTF. CDR3 coding DNA: TGTGCCAGCAGCTTAGGTTTTAGCGCCTCGGCTGGGGCCAACGTCCTGACTTTC.

The V and J genes are TRBV5-1 and TRBJ2-1; TRBD2 agrees at 8 bases. This CDR3 spans 14 amino acids. The V segment lost 0 bases and the J segment 8 bases; nucleotides outside the gene matches: 4. CDR1 is SGHRS, CDR2 YFSETQ, per germline. The CDR3 nucleotides read TGCGCCAGCAGCTTGGATTCGGGAGGGGATGAGCAGTTCTTC. It codes for CASSLDSGGDEQFF.

The chain employs TRBV19 and TRBJ2-5; D not resolved. The ends were cut back, 7 bases at V and 1 base at J, with 7 bases in the middle. Germline CDR1 reads LNHDA; CDR2 reads SQIVND (reference sequence). The CDR3 is 12 residues long. CDR3 DNA sequence: TGTGCCAGTAACGGACCCCAAGAGACCCAGTACTTC. Amino acid sequence: CASNGPQETQYF.

The chain carries TRBV6-5 and TRBJ1-1, with TRBD1 identical over 7 bases. The CDR3 length is 16 residues. J lost 0 bases, V lost 4 bases, and 8 bases had no gene match. Germline loops: CDR1 MNHEY, CDR2 SVGAGI. CDR3 region: CASSSPAGTVNTEAFF. For the CDR3, the DNA is TGTGCCAGCAGTTCGCCTGCCGGGACAGTGAACACTGAAGCTTTCTTT.

The table lists this clone with a count of one. This rearrangement joins TRBV28 to TRBJ1-5; possibly TRBD1 for D (6 bases). Looked up from germline, CDR1 is MDHEN and CDR2 is SYDVKM. The V and J ends lost 6 bases and 7 bases respectively, with 13 bases between them. CDR3 length: 13 residues. CDR3 DNA sequence: TGTGCCAGCAGGAGGGGGAGGGAGCAGCCCCAGCATTTT. Its protein product is CASRRGREQPQHF. Together with reference TRBV28 and TRBJ1-5, the CDR3 gives the full variable domain: DVKVTQSSRYLVKRTGEKVFLECVQDMDHENMFWYRQDPGLGLRLIYFSYDVKMKEKGDIPEGYSVSREKKERFSLILESASTNQTSMYLCASRRGREQPQHFGDGTRLSIL.

The chain carries TRBV11-2 and TRBJ2-1; 12 bases line up with TRBD2. This CDR3 spans 15 amino acids. V was pared by 4 bases and J by 10 bases, with 8 bases of the junction left unmatched. Germline CDR1 reads SGHAT; CDR2 reads FQNNGV. The CDR3 reads CASSSTSGSRREQFF. The CDR3 DNA reads as TGTGCCAGCAGCTCGACTAGCGGGAGTAGGCGGGAGCAGTTCTTC.

This chain joins TRBV5-1 and TRBJ2-5; 9 bases fit TRBD2. The CDR3 consists of 15 residues. Germline V gives CDR1 SGHRS, CDR2 YFSETQ. Trimming cost V 4 bases and J 4 bases; bases outside gene matches: 8. Here the CDR3 reads CASSPAGGRVETQYF. CDR3 coding DNA: TGCGCCAGCAGCCCCGCGGGCGGGAGGGTAGAGACCCAGTACTTC.

The DNA of the CDR3 is TGTGCCAGCAGCTTGGGACTCTCTTACAAGCAGTACTTC. This codes for CASSLGLSYKQYF. V usage is TRBV5-8 and J usage is TRBJ2-7; D not resolved. This CDR3 is built from 13 residues. Germline V gene data show CDR1 as SGHTS and CDR2 as YDEGEE. V was shortened by 0 bases and J by 8 bases, with 12 bases between the two germline ends.

The chain couples TRBV9 to TRBJ2-7; D possibly corresponds to TRBD1 (5 bases). The CDR3 has 15 residues. The germline V and J ends were trimmed by 3 bases and 6 bases, with 19 bases remaining between them. The germline gives CDR1 SGDLS, CDR2 YYNGEE. CDR3 DNA: TGTGCCAGCAGCGCCTACCCCGCAGGGTCACGCGAGCAGTACTTC. This gives the protein CASSAYPAGSREQYF. Supplemented by reference TRBV9 and TRBJ2-7, the full variable domain reads DSGVTQTPKHLITATGQRVTLRCSPRSGDLSVYWYQQSLDQGLQFLIQYYNGEERAKGNILERFSAQQFPDLHSELNLSSLELGDSALYFCASSAYPAGSREQYFGPGTRLTVT.

The chain links TRBV5-4 to TRBJ2-3; possible D gene TRBD1, 7 bases. The V gene lost 6 bases and the J gene lost 6 bases, with 20 bases spanning the gap. The CDR3 totals 15 residues. Germline V gene data show CDR1 as SGHNT and CDR2 as YYREEE (reference sequence). The CDR3 protein is CASTGGGGAGDTQYF. The CDR3 nucleotides are TGTGCCAGCACGGGTGGAGGGGGCGCAGGGGATACGCAGTATTTT.

This clone showed up just a few times. The rearrangement joins TRBV11-3 to TRBJ2-1; D is undetermined. This CDR3 comprises 15 residues. From germline, CDR1 is SGHNT and CDR2 YENEEA. The V and J ends lost 3 bases and 2 bases respectively, with 11 bases between them. The CDR3 reads CASSLGTATYNEQFF. The CDR3 DNA sequence: TGTGCCAGCAGCTTGGGAACGGCTACCTACAATGAGCAGTTCTTC.

J is TRBJ1-4 and V is TRBV5-1; D is unclear. CDR1 and CDR2 from the germline V gene are SGHRS and YFSETQ. This CDR3 is 12 amino acids long. Trimming took 0 bases from V and 14 from J, leaving 11 bases between them. The CDR3 sequence is CASSLVPSRLFF. Here the CDR3 DNA reads TGCGCCAGCAGCTTGGTGCCTAGCAGGCTGTTTTTT.

This clone occurred a few times. This chain connects TRBV15 to TRBJ1-4; 7 nucleotides agree with TRBD1. CDR1 and CDR2 (germline): LNHNV, YYDKDF (reference sequence). This CDR3 has 15 amino acids. The V and J ends lost 3 bases and 3 bases, in that order; junction bases with no gene match: 4. For the CDR3, the DNA is TGTGCCACCAGCAGGGAGACAGGGCCTAATGAAAAACTGTTTTTT. Its protein product is CATSRETGPNEKLFF.

The gene calls are TRBV5-1 and TRBJ2-7; the match to TRBD1 covers 8 bases. Germline CDR1 SGHRS, CDR2 YFSETQ. CDR3 length: 14 residues. V shed 4 bases, J shed 6 bases, and the junction held 9 bases outside the gene matches. The CDR3, as DNA: TGCGCCAGCAGCGACGGACAGGGAGTTAGCGAGCAGTACTTC. Its translation: CASSDGQGVSEQYF.

This clone was counted at least ten times. The chain is built from TRBV5-1 and TRBJ2-7; TRBD1 agrees at 7 bases. CDR1 is SGHRS and CDR2 is YFSETQ in the germline V gene. This CDR3 contains 14 residues. After removal of 4 bases from V and 6 bases from J, the junction contained 10 bases not matched to a gene. CDR3 in DNA: TGCGCCAGCAGCCGGAGCACAGGGGTCAGCGAGCAGTACTTC. Translating gives CASSRSTGVSEQYF. Full variable domain (remainder filled in from reference TRBV5-1 and TRBJ2-7): KAGVTQTPRYLIKTRGQQVTLSCSPISGHRSVSWYQQTPGQGLQFLFEYFSETQRNKGNFPGRFSGRQFSNSRSEMNVSTLELGDSALYLCASSRSTGVSEQYFGPGTRLTVT.

The chain links TRBV11-3 to TRBJ2-1; 9 nucleotides align to TRBD2. Germline V gene lookup returns CDR1 SGHNT and CDR2 YENEEA. The CDR3 totals 16 residues. The V segment lost 4 bases and the J segment 9 bases; nucleotides outside the gene matches: 13. The CDR3 loop reads CASSSHGREGLSEQFF. Written as DNA, the CDR3 is TGTGCCAGCAGCTCTCACGGGCGGGAGGGCCTCAGTGAGCAGTTCTTC.

V is TRBV19 and J is TRBJ2-3, with 11 bases matching TRBD2. V shed 10 bases, J shed 3 bases, and the junction held 6 bases outside the gene matches. This CDR3 region has 14 residues. Germline lookup yields CDR1 LNHDA and CDR2 SQIVND (reference sequence). This CDR3 is CATATSGSTDTQYF. For the CDR3, the DNA is TGTGCCACGGCTACTAGCGGGAGTACAGATACGCAGTATTTT.

In this sample, this clone turned up a few times. The rearrangement uses TRBV11-2 and TRBJ2-2; D ambiguous. The germline V gene encodes CDR1 SGHAT and CDR2 FQNNGV. V was pared by 0 bases and J by 4 bases, with 9 bases between. The length of the CDR3 is 15 residues. The CDR3 DNA reads as TGTGCCAGCAGCTTAGACCTGGGCGGCACCGGGGAGCTGTTTTTT. The encoded protein is CASSLDLGGTGELFF.

The rearrangement uses TRBV7-2 and TRBJ2-3; the D is unclear. The V gene's germline CDR1 is SGHTA and CDR2 FQGNSA. CDR3 size: 14 residues. Trimming cost V 2 bases and J 6 bases, with 12 bases left between them. The CDR3 DNA reads TGTGCCAGCAGCTTATCCTGGCAACGGGATACGCAGTATTTT. This gives the protein CASSLSWQRDTQYF. The full variable domain, its missing parts supplied by reference TRBV7-2 and TRBJ2-3, is GAGVSQSPSNKVTEKGKDVELRCDPISGHTALYWYRQSLGQGLEFLIYFQGNSAPDKSGLPSDRFSAERTGGSVSTLTIQRTQQEDSAVYLCASSLSWQRDTQYFGPGTRLTVL.

This clone was seen more than once but under ten times. The chain combines TRBV9 with TRBJ2-3; perhaps D is TRBD1 or TRBD2 (6 bases each). Trimming took off 0 bases at V and 3 bases at J, with 14 bases between the two ends. The V gene's germline CDR1 is SGDLS and CDR2 YYNGEE. The CDR3 runs 16 residues. The CDR3 region has the DNA TGTGCCAGCAGCGTAGCTGGAGGGGGGCGGACAGATACGCAGTATTTT. Amino acid sequence: CASSVAGGGRTDTQYF. Together with reference TRBV9 and TRBJ2-3, the CDR3 gives the full variable domain: DSGVTQTPKHLITATGQRVTLRCSPRSGDLSVYWYQQSLDQGLQFLIQYYNGEERAKGNILERFSAQQFPDLHSELNLSSLELGDSALYFCASSVAGGGRTDTQYFGPGTRLTVL.

This rearrangement joins TRBV28 to TRBJ2-7, with a weak D call TRBD1 (7 bases). Between the trimmed V and J ends, which lost 2 bases and 3 bases, there was a span of 11 bases. The CDR3 runs 14 residues. The V gene's germline CDR1 is MDHEN and CDR2 SYDVKM. In nucleotides, the CDR3 is TGTGCCAGCAGTTTACCCAGGGGGGACTACGAGCAGTACTTC. As protein: CASSLPRGDYEQYF.

V usage is TRBV2 and J usage is TRBJ1-5; the D is unclear. The CDR3 is 16 residues long. Germline values: CDR1 SNHLY, CDR2 FYNNEI. Trimming left V 7 bases short and J 3 bases short, with 19 bases between. CDR3 in amino acids: CASKSRSNRNNQPQHF. In nucleotides, the CDR3 is TGTGCCAGCAAGAGTCGGTCCAATCGAAACAATCAGCCCCAGCATTTT.

The chain links TRBV5-1 to TRBJ2-4, with TRBD1 identical over 9 bases. Per germline, CDR1 SGHRS and CDR2 YFSETQ. V trimming: 3 bases; J trimming: 0 bases; junction bases outside the gene matches: 10. The CDR3 loop spans 18 amino acids. CDR3: CASSWGTGRSLAKNIQYF. Written as DNA, the CDR3 is TGCGCCAGCAGCTGGGGGACAGGGCGATCGCTAGCCAAAAACATTCAGTACTTC.

This clone was found a few times. CDR3 DNA: TGCGCCAGCAGCCCAAGACTAGCGGGAGTAGAGACCCAGTACTTC. Translated: CASSPRLAGVETQYF. J is TRBJ2-5 and V is TRBV5-1, with TRBD2 identical over 12 bases. Per the germline V gene, CDR1 is SGHRS and CDR2 is YFSETQ. The V segment lost 4 bases and the J segment 4 bases; nucleotides outside the gene matches: 5. CDR3 length: 15 residues.

The genes are TRBV11-2 and TRBJ2-1; 7 bases line up with TRBD1. CDR1 and CDR2 from the germline V gene are SGHAT and FQNNGV. V was pared by 4 bases and J by 12 bases, with 3 bases of the junction left unmatched. The CDR3 spans 11 residues. Here the CDR3 reads CASSYRDRQFF. CDR3 DNA sequence: TGTGCCAGCAGCTACCGGGACAGGCAGTTCTTC.

The genes are TRBV7-8 and TRBJ2-3; D call uncertain. V was cut by 6 bases and J by 9 bases, with 10 bases left in between. This CDR3 is 11 amino acids long. The germline V gene has CDR1 SGHVS and CDR2 FQNEAQ. The CDR3 DNA is TGTGCCAGCAGTCCTCTGGACACGCAGTATTTT. Its protein is CASSPLDTQYF. The whole variable domain, remainder taken from reference TRBV7-8 and TRBJ2-3, is GAGVSQSPRYKVAKRGQDVALRCDPISGHVSLFWYQQALGQGPEFLTYFQNEAQLDKSGLPSDRFFAERPEGSVSTLKIQRTQQEDSAVYLCASSPLDTQYFGPGTRLTVL.